These 30 T cell receptor beta chains share one sample of origin, sequenced in a study of siplizumab effects on memory and regulatory T cells. Method: immunoSEQ multiplex PCR; TCRdb's copy keeps in-frame clones and lacks some. There are 95,000 to 100,000 clones in the sample; about nine tenths occur only once, and about 11% lies in the top ten. Sequencing was carried out using non-Treg CD4+ T cells sorted from blood. Every receptor here comes from a human donor in good health.

This clone was detected once. Distinct nucleotide sequences in the sample also encode this CDR3. The chain couples TRBV7-3 to TRBJ2-1; no clear D gene. Germline-derived CDR1 and CDR2 are SGHTA and FQGTGA. V lost 5 bases and J 4 bases, leaving 9 bases between the germline ends. The CDR3 is made up of 13 amino acids. The CDR3 is CASSLVGYNEQFF. In nucleotides, the CDR3 is TGTGCCAGCAGCCTAGTCGGTTACAATGAGCAGTTCTTC.

This chain connects TRBV6-6 to TRBJ1-3; 8 nucleotides agree with TRBD1. The CDR3 loop spans 15 amino acids. The germline V gene has CDR1 MNHNY and CDR2 SVGAGI (reference sequence). J lost 0 bases, V lost 6 bases, and 4 bases had no gene match. CDR3 sequence reads: CASRSTGGSGNTIYF. CDR3 DNA: TGTGCCAGCAGGTCCACAGGGGGCTCTGGAAACACCATATATTTT.

This clone was recorded a few times. J is TRBJ2-7 and V is TRBV7-9; no firm D call. V dropped 6 bases and J dropped 6 bases, with 9 bases sitting between them. The CDR3 is 11 residues long. Germline values: CDR1 SEHNR, CDR2 FQNEAQ (reference sequence). For the CDR3, the DNA is TGTGCCAGCAGAAAATCAGGCGAGCAGTACTTC. Translating it yields CASRKSGEQYF.

This chain links TRBV10-2 with TRBJ2-1; D unclear. The CDR3 contains 14 residues. CDR1 and CDR2 (germline): WSHSY, SAAADI. Deletions cut 0 bases from V and 7 bases from J, with 10 bases between. Here the CDR3 reads CASSESPGGNEQFF. CDR3 in DNA: TGCGCCAGCAGTGAGTCGCCCGGTGGGAATGAGCAGTTCTTC.

V gene TRBV5-6 combines with J gene TRBJ2-7; the D is unclear. Germline V lookup: CDR1 SGHDT, CDR2 YYEEEE. Trimming took 4 bases from V and 3 from J, leaving 8 bases between them. The CDR3 has 12 residues. The CDR3, as DNA: TGTGCCAGCAGCCAGAACAGCTACGAGCAGTACTTC. It specifies CASSQNSYEQYF. The complete variable domain, with remaining parts taken from reference TRBV5-6 and TRBJ2-7, reads DAGVTQSPTHLIKTRGQQVTLRCSPKSGHDTVSWYQQALGQGPQFIFQYYEEEERQRGNFPDRFSGHQFPNYSSELNVNALLLGDSALYLCASSQNSYEQYFGPGTRLTVT.

This clone was seen a few times. V gene TRBV27 combines with J gene TRBJ2-1, with 7 positions matching TRBD2. The J segment lost 9 bases and the V segment lost 7 bases, leaving 9 bases of the junction unmatched. Germline CDR1 is MNHEY and CDR2 is SMNVEV (reference sequence). This CDR3 contains 13 residues. CDR3 DNA sequence: TGTGCCAGCAAGGAGGGAGGGCGGGGTGAGCAGTTCTTC. Protein: CASKEGGRGEQFF.

With respect to this clone: The sample has other DNA sequences that encode this CDR3 too. The chain couples TRBV18 to TRBJ1-1; D may be TRBD1 (5 bases). CDR1 and CDR2 (germline): KGHSH, LQKENI. With 3 bases removed from V and 1 base from J, the gap between germline ends came to 9 bases. CDR3 size: 14 residues. The CDR3, as DNA: TGTGCCAGCTCACCGGGGGGGAGGAACACTGAAGCTTTCTTT. This sequence encodes CASSPGGRNTEAFF. Looking up the rest from reference TRBV18 and TRBJ1-1 gives the full variable domain: NAGVMQNPRHLVRRRGQEARLRCSPMKGHSHVYWYRQLPEEGLKFMVYLQKENIIDESGMPKERFSAEFPKEGPSILRIQQVVRGDSAAYFCASSPGGRNTEAFFGQGTRLTVV.

This rearrangement joins TRBV2 to TRBJ2-5; 12 nucleotides align to TRBD2. Trimming at V came to 4 bases and at J to 7 bases, leaving 7 bases not matched to a gene. Germline V lookup: CDR1 SNHLY, CDR2 FYNNEI. CDR3 length: 15 amino acids. The CDR3 sequence is CASSVSSGRDTTQYF. DNA of the CDR3: TGTGCCAGCAGTGTTTCTAGCGGGAGGGATACGACCCAGTACTTC. Complete variable domain (other parts from reference TRBV2 and TRBJ2-5): EPEVTQTPSHQVTQMGQEVILRCVPISNHLYFYWYRQILGQKVEFLVSFYNNEISEKSEIFDDQFSVERPDGSNFTLKIRSTKLEDSAMYFCASSVSSGRDTTQYFGPGTRLLVL.

The V gene is TRBV7-8, the J gene TRBJ1-5; weak D call: TRBD1 (5 bases). V lost 5 bases and J 0 bases, leaving 8 bases between the germline ends. The CDR3 covers 14 residues. Germline loops: CDR1 SGHVS, CDR2 FQNEAQ. Written as DNA, the CDR3 is TGTGCCAGCAGCAGGACAAATAGCAATCAGCCCCAGCATTTT. Its protein product is CASSRTNSNQPQHF.

Worth noting for this clone: This sample also contains other DNA sequences that code for the same CDR3. The CDR3 region is CASSLLKAAGANVLTF. CDR3 in DNA: TGTGCCAGCAGTTTACTAAAGGCGGCTGGGGCCAACGTCCTGACTTTC. The chain links TRBV28 to TRBJ2-6; D not resolved. The CDR3 sequence is 16 residues long. Germline V gene lookup returns CDR1 MDHEN and CDR2 SYDVKM. V was pared by 2 bases and J by 2 bases, with 10 bases between.

This chain uses TRBV7-2 with TRBJ2-7, with 13 bases that match TRBD2. CDR3 size: 15 residues. The ends lost 5 bases at V and 6 bases at J; junction bases unmatched: 7. The V gene's germline CDR1 is SGHTA and CDR2 FQGNSA. Here the CDR3 DNA reads TGTGCCAGCAGCGGGGGACTAGCGGGAAAGGGCGAGCAGTACTTC. This gives the protein CASSGGLAGKGEQYF.

The gene calls are TRBV30 and TRBJ2-5; D is ambiguous. Germline CDR1 and CDR2: GTSNPN and SVGIG (reference sequence). This CDR3 has 11 residues. V was trimmed by 2 bases and J by 2 bases, leaving 3 bases between them. The CDR3 sequence is CAWSHQETQYF. CDR3 coding DNA: TGTGCCTGGAGTCATCAAGAGACCCAGTACTTC.

The chain employs TRBV2 and TRBJ2-1; the match to TRBD2 covers 13 bases. V shed 5 bases, J shed 6 bases, and the junction held 4 bases outside the gene matches. The CDR3 contains 15 residues. Germline CDR1 and CDR2: SNHLY and FYNNEI. The CDR3 spells CASSFRTSGSNEQFF. CDR3 sequence (DNA): TGTGCCAGCAGTTTCCGGACTAGCGGGAGCAATGAGCAGTTCTTC.

The chain combines TRBV4-2 with TRBJ1-1, with D unresolved. With 0 bases removed from V and 4 bases from J, the gap between germline ends came to 12 bases. Germline V gene lookup returns CDR1 LGHNA and CDR2 YNFKEQ. The CDR3 totals 15 residues. CDR3 amino acids: CASSQEPGWGTEAFF. The CDR3 DNA reads TGTGCCAGCAGCCAAGAACCGGGGTGGGGCACTGAAGCTTTCTTT.

The rearrangement uses TRBV2 and TRBJ2-5, with D unresolved. CDR1 is SNHLY, CDR2 FYNNEI, per germline. V was trimmed by 7 bases and J by 0 bases, leaving 6 bases between them. The CDR3 contains 12 residues. CDR3 DNA: TGTGCCAGCATAGGGTACCAAGAGACCCAGTACTTC. It codes for CASIGYQETQYF.

The V gene is TRBV2, the J gene TRBJ2-1; unclear D gene. The V and J ends lost 6 bases and 14 bases respectively, with 17 bases between them. This CDR3 spans 12 amino acids. Germline CDR1 is SNHLY and CDR2 is FYNNEI. The CDR3 DNA follows: TGTGCCAGCAGCGCGATGCGACAAGTGGAGTTCTTC. It is translated as CASSAMRQVEFF. Supplemented by reference TRBV2 and TRBJ2-1, the full variable domain reads EPEVTQTPSHQVTQMGQEVILRCVPISNHLYFYWYRQILGQKVEFLVSFYNNEISEKSEIFDDQFSVERPDGSNFTLKIRSTKLEDSAMYFCASSAMRQVEFFGPGTRLTVL.

The chain uses TRBV30 and TRBJ2-3; no clear D gene. Between the trimmed V and J ends, which lost 4 bases and 2 bases, there was a span of 10 bases. The V gene's germline CDR1 is GTSNPN and CDR2 SVGIG (reference sequence). The CDR3 totals 13 residues. In DNA, the CDR3 is TGTGCCTGGAATGGCGGAGCCACAGATACGCAGTATTTT. Its protein is CAWNGGATDTQYF. Full variable domain (outside the CDR3, taken from reference TRBV30 and TRBJ2-3): SQTIHQWPATLVQPVGSPLSLECTVEGTSNPNLYWYRQAAGRGLQLLFYSVGIGQISSEVPQNLSASRPQDRQFILSSKKLLLSDSGFYLCAWNGGATDTQYFGPGTRLTVL.

This clone was seen a handful of times. The rearrangement uses TRBV10-3 and TRBJ2-7, with 7 bases that match TRBD1. The CDR3 loop spans 14 amino acids. V was clipped by 2 bases and J by 5 bases; unmatched bases: 6. Per germline, CDR1 ENHRY and CDR2 SYGVKD. The CDR3 loop reads CAISEETGIDEQYF. The CDR3 DNA reads as TGTGCCATCAGTGAGGAGACAGGGATCGACGAGCAGTACTTC.

The rearrangement links TRBV20-1 to TRBJ2-5; no definite D call. The ends were cut back, 0 bases at V and 5 bases at J, with 4 bases in the middle. Germline V gives CDR1 DFQATT, CDR2 SNEGSKA (reference sequence). The CDR3 runs to 11 residues. The CDR3 sequence: CSARDQETQYF. The CDR3, as DNA: TGCAGTGCTAGAGATCAGGAGACCCAGTACTTC.

This sequence joins TRBV11-1 and TRBJ2-3, with D possibly TRBD1 on 7 matching bases. CDR1 and CDR2 from the germline V gene are SGHAT and FQDESV (reference sequence). The CDR3 runs 15 residues. V was clipped by 5 bases and J by 2 bases, with 14 bases between them. In DNA, the CDR3 is TGTGCCAGCAGCCCGCGGGACAGAAACACAGATACGCAGTATTTT. This encodes CASSPRDRNTDTQYF. Filled out from reference TRBV11-1 and TRBJ2-3, the complete variable domain reads EAEVAQSPRYKITEKSQAVAFWCDPISGHATLYWYRQILGQGPELLVQFQDESVVDDSQLPKDRFSAERLKGVDSTLKIQPAELGDSAMYLCASSPRDRNTDTQYFGPGTRLTVL.

This CDR3 reads CASSAGHTDTQYF. The CDR3 bases are TGTGCCAGCAGTGCGGGGCACACAGATACGCAGTATTTT. This chain links TRBV28 with TRBJ2-3, with D possibly TRBD2 on 6 matching bases. Per the germline V gene, CDR1 is MDHEN and CDR2 is SYDVKM. This CDR3 is built from 13 residues. Trimming left V 5 bases short and J 2 bases short, with 8 bases between.

The gene calls are TRBV29-1 and TRBJ1-1; 7 nucleotides match TRBD1. The CDR3 totals 14 residues. Unmatched junction bases numbered 7, after V lost 6 bases and J lost 0 bases. Germline lookup yields CDR1 SQVTM and CDR2 ANQGSEA. The CDR3 is CSVAQGFMNTEAFF. The CDR3 nucleotides read TGCAGCGTAGCACAGGGGTTTATGAACACTGAAGCTTTCTTT. Full variable domain (remainder filled in from reference TRBV29-1 and TRBJ1-1): SAVISQKPSRDICQRGTSLTIQCQVDSQVTMMFWYRQQPGQSLTLIATANQGSEATYESGFVIDKFPISRPNLTFSTLTVSNMSPEDSSIYLCSVAQGFMNTEAFFGQGTRLTVV.

This clone is a singleton in its sample. The chain couples TRBV7-2 to TRBJ2-1; 7 bases agree with TRBD2. The trim removed 0 bases at V and 7 bases at J, leaving 0 bases unmatched. The CDR3 is 13 residues long. The germline CDR1 and CDR2 sequences are SGHTA and FQGNSA. CDR3 sequence: CASSLARGNEQFF. The CDR3 bases are TGTGCCAGCAGCTTAGCGCGGGGGAATGAGCAGTTCTTC.

The chain uses TRBV6-1 and TRBJ1-6; tentative D call: TRBD1 (6 bases). The CDR3 totals 15 residues. Per the germline V gene, CDR1 is MNHNS and CDR2 is SASEGT. V gave up 7 bases and J gave up 7 bases, with 17 bases separating them. The CDR3 sequence is CASTVLRDKNSPLHF. The CDR3 DNA reads as TGTGCCAGCACCGTACTCCGGGACAAAAATTCACCCCTCCACTTT.

This chain's CDR3 is CASTRAGTYNQPQHF. The DNA of the CDR3 is TGTGCCAGTACCCGAGCCGGGACCTACAATCAGCCCCAGCATTTT. The rearrangement joins TRBV19 to TRBJ1-5; D is possibly TRBD1 (5 bases). V gave up 7 bases and J gave up 3 bases, with 16 bases separating them. This CDR3 has 15 residues. Germline V gene data show CDR1 as LNHDA and CDR2 as SQIVND (reference sequence).

The rearrangement joins TRBV27 to TRBJ2-7; D might be TRBD2 (5 bases). V lost 3 bases and J 4 bases, leaving 13 bases between the germline ends. The CDR3 totals 14 residues. Germline V gene lookup returns CDR1 MNHEY and CDR2 SMNVEV (reference sequence). CDR3 DNA sequence: TGTGCCAGCAGTTTGCCCGGGAAAGGGTACGAGCAGTACTTC. Protein product: CASSLPGKGYEQYF.

The V and J genes are TRBV9 and TRBJ2-2; a weak D match, TRBD2 (6 bases). Trimming shortened V by 3 bases and J by 6 bases, and 18 bases separated the two germline ends. CDR1 and CDR2 from the germline V gene are SGDLS and YYNGEE. The CDR3 is made up of 16 amino acids. The CDR3 nucleotides are TGTGCCAGCAGCGCCGGGACTCAAAAATTTTCCGGGGAGCTGTTTTTT. It is translated as CASSAGTQKFSGELFF.

This chain connects TRBV11-3 to TRBJ2-5; 8 nucleotides line up with TRBD1. The CDR3 covers 15 residues. Germline V gene data show CDR1 as SGHNT and CDR2 as YENEEA. Trimming at V came to 4 bases and at J to 3 bases, leaving 7 bases not matched to a gene. CDR3 in amino acids: CASSSLKDREETQYF. The CDR3, as DNA: TGTGCCAGCAGCTCGCTCAAGGACAGGGAAGAGACCCAGTACTTC.

DNA of the CDR3: TGTGCCAGTAGTAAAATTCCGGGACAGGGTGTTGGAAACACCATATATTTT. It encodes CASSKIPGQGVGNTIYF. The rearrangement links TRBV19 to TRBJ1-3; 9 nucleotides agree with TRBD1. Germline values: CDR1 LNHDA, CDR2 SQIVND (reference sequence). The J segment lost 3 bases and the V segment lost 4 bases, leaving 10 bases of the junction unmatched. CDR3 length: 17 residues. The variable domain in full, with the rest retrieved from reference TRBV19 and TRBJ1-3, is DGGITQSPKYLFRKEGQNVTLSCEQNLNHDAMYWYRQDPGQGLRLIYYSQIVNDFQKGDIAEGYSVSREKKESFPLTVTSAQKNPTAFYLCASSKIPGQGVGNTIYFGEGSWLTVV.

The V gene is TRBV5-6, the J gene TRBJ2-7; 7 positions match TRBD1. This CDR3 comprises 16 residues. The germline CDR1 and CDR2 sequences are SGHDT and YYEEEE. V lost 4 bases and J lost 3; bases outside the gene matches: 13. The CDR3 DNA follows: TGTGCCAGCAGCCCGATGGGGCAGGGGGAACTCTACGAGCAGTACTTC. This encodes CASSPMGQGELYEQYF.